A single sample is the source of the 19 T cell receptor beta chains below, sequenced in a study of blood T cells in healthy people across ages. The authors ran a second PCR of about 7 to 11 cycles using a sample-barcoded 5' primer and a J-beta primer mix. TCRdb independently ran MiXCR on the 5' RACE reads; one entry per CDR3 protein. The repertoire consists of about 800,000 distinct CDR3 sequences, with around a quarter occurring once and the leading ten covering under 4%. These data also formed part of another study, on T cells of mothers and their children.

The sample consisted of blood. The receptors here all came from a boy between 5 and 17 years old in good health.

This clonotype has a handful of counts. One end of the junction does not line up with germline, which may come from a read error. The chain joins TRBV7-7 to TRBJ2-5; the match to TRBD2 covers 9 bases. Germline loops: CDR1 SSHAT, CDR2 FNYEAQ (reference sequence). This CDR3 spans 14 amino acids. CDR3: CASRPAGGVETQYF. In DNA, the CDR3 is TGTGCTAGCAGACCAGCGGGGGGTGTTGAGACCCAGTACTTC.

This clonotype was recorded a few times. The chain is built from TRBV6-6 and TRBJ2-2, with 7 bases matching TRBD2. The germline gives CDR1 MNHNY, CDR2 SVGAGI (reference sequence). V lost 6 bases, J lost 4 bases, and 11 bases stayed unmatched. CDR3 length: 16 amino acids. CDR3 sequence: CASRRGGREATGELFF. The DNA for the CDR3 is TGTGCCAGCAGACGAGGAGGGAGGGAGGCCACCGGGGAGCTGTTTTTT.

The chain employs TRBV5-5 and TRBJ2-3, with a weak D call TRBD2 (7 bases). Trimming left V 4 bases short and J 1 base short, with 13 bases between. Per germline, CDR1 SGHKS and CDR2 YYEKEE (reference sequence). The CDR3 consists of 15 residues. The CDR3 bases are TGTGCCAGCAGCCCTACGCGGGGGCGCACAGATACGCAGTATTTT. Amino acid sequence: CASSPTRGRTDTQYF.

This clonotype was seen at least ten times. The CDR3 DNA follows: TGTGCCAGCAACGAGCGGGAATTATCCTACGAGCAGTACTTC. Translation gives CASNERELSYEQYF. The chain has TRBV2 and TRBJ2-7, with 7 bases identical to TRBD2. V was clipped by 7 bases and J by 1 base; unmatched bases: 7. CDR3 length: 14 amino acids. In germline, CDR1 is SNHLY, CDR2 FYNNEI.

This clonotype turned up a few times. The V and J genes are TRBV28 and TRBJ2-1; D perhaps matches TRBD2 (5 bases). V lost 7 bases to trimming and J lost 3 bases, with 16 bases between them. Germline V gene data show CDR1 as MDHEN and CDR2 as SYDVKM. The CDR3 has 15 residues. The CDR3 sequence: CASTNPRDYYNEQFF. CDR3 in DNA: TGTGCCAGCACCAATCCCCGAGACTACTACAATGAGCAGTTCTTC.

The genes are TRBV21-1 and TRBJ1-1; the D segment call TRBD1 is taken from the table without a DNA check. TRBV21-1 counts as a pseudogene. This CDR3 contains 15 residues. The CDR3 reads CASSKGSGGNTEAFF. CDR3 in DNA: TGTGCCAGCAGCAAAGGCTCGGGGGGGAACACTGAAGCTTTCTTT.

The chain recombines TRBV3-1 with TRBJ2-7; unclear D gene. V lost 1 base and J lost 3, with 13 bases in between. CDR3 length equals 15 residues. Germline V gene data show CDR1 as LGHDT and CDR2 as YNNKEL (reference sequence). The CDR3 nucleotides read TGTGCCAGCAGCCAAGGCCGTCCGGTTAACTACGAGCAGTACTTC. This translates into CASSQGRPVNYEQYF.

The chain employs TRBV29-1 and TRBJ1-4, with D possibly being TRBD1 (6 bases). Germline CDR1 reads SQVTM; CDR2 reads ANQGSEA. V lost 7 bases, J lost 7 bases, and 7 bases lay in between. This CDR3 is 10 amino acids long. In nucleotides, the CDR3 is TGCAGCGGGACAGTTGAAAAACTGTTTTTT. This encodes CSGTVEKLFF.

This clonotype was detected ten times or more. For the CDR3, the DNA is TGTGCCAGCAGCGCGGGACAGGGTTTTTCTTACGAGCAGTACTTC. This translates into CASSAGQGFSYEQYF. This chain links TRBV9 with TRBJ2-7, with 9 bases matching TRBD1. The CDR3 runs to 15 residues. Germline-derived CDR1 and CDR2 are SGDLS and YYNGEE. J was trimmed by 4 bases and V by 3 bases; bases with no gene match: 8.

This clonotype was observed a few times. This chain connects TRBV20-1 to TRBJ2-3, with 8 bases aligning to TRBD2. After removal of 1 base from V and 0 bases from J, the junction contained 12 bases not matched to a gene. This CDR3 region has 18 residues. The germline V gene has CDR1 DFQATT and CDR2 SNEGSKA (reference sequence). CDR3: CSARGTIAGPYSTDTQYF. DNA for the CDR3: TGCAGTGCTAGAGGAACCATAGCGGGGCCCTATAGCACAGATACGCAGTATTTT.

This clonotype has a handful of counts. The chain links TRBV28 to TRBJ1-6; maybe TRBD1 (5 bases). CDR3 length: 14 residues. Germline V gives CDR1 MDHEN, CDR2 SYDVKM. Trimming pared 5 bases from V and 13 bases from J, leaving 18 bases between. CDR3 nucleotide sequence: TGTGCCAGCAGTGGGGGACGCATCCGTCAGCCCCTCCACTTT. Protein: CASSGGRIRQPLHF.

The V gene is TRBV7-6, the J gene TRBJ1-1; 9 bases fit TRBD1. The V gene's germline CDR1 is SGHVS and CDR2 FNYEAQ. V was clipped by 5 bases and J by 3 bases; unmatched bases: 10. The length of the CDR3 is 16 residues. The CDR3 DNA reads as TGTGCCAGCAGCGGAACAGGGGGCGTATCGGACACTGAAGCTTTCTTT. Translated: CASSGTGGVSDTEAFF. The full variable domain, with the rest looked up from reference TRBV7-6 and TRBJ1-1, is GAGVSQSPRYKVTKRGQDVALRCDPISGHVSLYWYRQALGQGPEFLTYFNYEAQQDKSGLPNDRFSAERPEGSISTLTIQRTEQRDSAMYRCASSGTGGVSDTEAFFGQGTRLTVV.

The V gene is TRBV6-6, the J gene TRBJ2-7; TRBD1 agrees at 9 bases. The CDR3 contains 14 residues. The germline V gene encodes CDR1 MNHNY and CDR2 SVGAGI (reference sequence). Losses at the gene ends were 6 bases for V and 3 bases for J; bases not matched to a gene: 6. The CDR3: CASSTGTGFYEQYF. The CDR3 DNA sequence: TGTGCCAGCAGCACCGGGACAGGGTTCTACGAGCAGTACTTC.

This clonotype was observed a handful of times. The V gene is TRBV7-2, the J gene TRBJ1-2; maybe TRBD1 (6 bases). Germline CDR1 reads SGHTA; CDR2 reads FQGNSA. This CDR3 has 16 amino acids. V dropped 0 bases and J dropped 3 bases, with 14 bases sitting between them. CDR3 residues: CASSLAARGYYYGYTF. The CDR3 nucleotides read TGTGCCAGCAGCTTAGCAGCCAGGGGATACTACTATGGCTACACCTTC.

This clonotype has only a few counts. The chain carries TRBV6-5 and TRBJ2-5, with 8 bases that match TRBD2. With the DNA end fitting TRBJ2-1 better, the J assignment may be wrong. CDR1 and CDR2 from the germline V gene are MNHEY and SVGAGI. The CDR3 has 15 residues. CDR3 amino acids: CASRGRVSGANEQFF. CDR3 bases: TGTGCCAGCAGAGGGAGGGTTAGCGGGGCAAATGAGCAGTTCTTC.

In this sample, this clonotype turned up a few times. The chain is built from TRBV28 and TRBJ2-7, with D uncertain. CDR1 is MDHEN, CDR2 SYDVKM, per germline. The CDR3 contains 15 residues. Trimming took off 4 bases at V and 5 bases at J, with 18 bases between the two ends. Here the CDR3 DNA reads TGTGCCAGCAGTTCAGGACGCCAGTCGGGCCACGAGCAGTACTTC. The encoded protein is CASSSGRQSGHEQYF. Full variable domain (rest looked up from reference TRBV28 and TRBJ2-7): DVKVTQSSRYLVKRTGEKVFLECVQDMDHENMFWYRQDPGLGLRLIYFSYDVKMKEKGDIPEGYSVSREKKERFSLILESASTNQTSMYLCASSSGRQSGHEQYFGPGTRLTVT.

This rearrangement joins TRBV12-3 or TRBV12-4 to TRBJ1-4; D ambiguous. The CDR3 loop spans 13 amino acids. V was clipped by 6 bases and J by 0 bases, with 5 bases between them. In DNA, the CDR3 is TGTGCCAGCAGGAAAACAACTAATGAAAAACTGTTTTTT. Residues: CASRKTTNEKLFF.

The chain combines TRBV9 with TRBJ2-5; D is possibly TRBD1 or TRBD2 (7 bases each). Germline V gene lookup returns CDR1 SGDLS and CDR2 YYNGEE. The CDR3 extends over 17 amino acids. V was pared by 3 bases and J by 5 bases, with 23 bases between. CDR3 nucleotide sequence: TGTGCCAGCAGCGCCTGGGGCGGGGGACAGCTCTCGGAGACCCAGTACTTC. This translates into CASSAWGGGQLSETQYF.

This clonotype was seen a handful of times. The chain employs TRBV4-1 and TRBJ1-6; D not resolved. V lost 0 bases, J lost 5 bases, and 8 bases lay in between. Germline values: CDR1 MGHRA, CDR2 YSYEKL. This CDR3 region has 15 residues. CDR3 DNA sequence: TGCGCCAGCAGCCAAGAGGCCGGGAATAATTCACCCCTCCACTTT. As protein: CASSQEAGNNSPLHF.